The 10 T cell receptor beta chains below come from one sample, sequenced in a study of breast tumors, draining lymph nodes, adjacent tissues. TCRdb ran MiXCR on the multiplex PCR reads and lists one entry per CDR3 protein. The sample holds around 170,000 distinct CDR3 sequences, roughly a third seen once. Axillary draining lymph nodes of breast cancer patients supplied the node samples. The sequenced material came from axillary lymph node tissue. The receptors come from a female donor with breast cancer. Some clones in this sample may be carry-over from other donors' samples.

This rearrangement joins TRBV25-1 to TRBJ2-5, with a possible D match to TRBD2 (6 bases). This CDR3 is 13 amino acids long. V was trimmed by 1 base and J by 3 bases, leaving 6 bases between them. Germline loops: CDR1 MGHDK, CDR2 SYGVNS. The chain's CDR3 is CASSEWGEETQYF. The DNA for the CDR3 is TGTGCCAGCAGTGAATGGGGGGAAGAGACCCAGTACTTC.

This clonotype was seen ten or more times. This CDR3 is CASSHGTSGLLYEQYF. The DNA for the CDR3 is TGTGCCAGCAGCCATGGGACTAGCGGGTTACTCTACGAGCAGTACTTC. The chain carries TRBV14 and TRBJ2-7; 12 bases fit TRBD2. With V trimmed by 3 bases and J by 3 bases, 6 bases remained unmatched. Germline V gene lookup returns CDR1 SGHDN and CDR2 FVKESK. The CDR3 sequence is 16 residues long.

As regards this clonotype: Germline is not matched at one junction end, which may reflect a read error. This chain uses TRBV20-1 with TRBJ1-5, with 7 nucleotides matching TRBD1. From germline, CDR1 is DFQATT and CDR2 SNEGSKA (reference sequence). The CDR3 extends over 15 amino acids. The CDR3 reads CSANRDSNSTQPQHF. The CDR3 nucleotides are TGCAGTGCTAATCGGGACAGCAATAGCACTCAGCCCCAGCATTTT.

Note on this clonotype: Because the CDR3's place on the DNA is in doubt, the DNA is left out and the CDR3 is given as listed by TCRdb. The J gene is TRBJ1-3, the V gene TRBV6-5; whether TRBD1, the table's D call, matches the DNA was not checked. CDR1 is MNHEY and CDR2 is SVGAGI in the germline V gene. The CDR3 is 21 amino acids in total, end residues counted. CDR3 region: CASRDDRGLYEQYFGPGTIYF.

This rearrangement joins TRBV6-1 to TRBJ2-7; 12 bases line up with TRBD2. V dropped 5 bases and J dropped 2; count of bases not matched to a gene: 16. Per germline, CDR1 MNHNS and CDR2 SASEGT. This CDR3 is built from 19 residues. The chain's CDR3 is CASSKPSGLAGRGAYEQYF. CDR3 DNA: TGTGCCAGCAGTAAGCCCTCCGGACTAGCGGGACGGGGTGCCTACGAGCAGTACTTC.

This clonotype has ten or more counts. V and J are TRBV7-8 and TRBJ2-5; possible D gene TRBD2, 6 bases. Germline-derived CDR1 and CDR2 are SGHVS and FQNEAQ. The CDR3 is 16 residues long. Between the trimmed V and J ends, which lost 5 bases and 5 bases, there was a span of 21 bases. DNA of the CDR3: TGTGCCAGCAGCCGGTCCGGGGGAAGGGGTTTGGAGACCCAGTACTTC. Protein sequence: CASSRSGGRGLETQYF.

On this clonotype: The junction differs from germline at one of its ends, possibly a read error. This chain uses TRBV12-3 or TRBV12-4 with TRBJ2-3, with 9 bases lining up with TRBD2. The CDR3 length is 16 residues. As DNA, the CDR3 is TGTGCCAACAGTTTCAGCGGGGGGCTCCGCACAGATACGCAGTATTTT. Translating gives CANSFSGGLRTDTQYF.

This clonotype has at least ten counts. V usage is TRBV5-6 and J usage is TRBJ1-5; D remains unclear. Between the trimmed V and J ends, which lost 2 bases and 3 bases, there was a span of 12 bases. Germline V gives CDR1 SGHDT, CDR2 YYEEEE. The CDR3 length is 15 residues. The CDR3, as DNA: TGTGCCAGCAGCTTTCGGGGTCAGGTCAATCAGCCCCAGCATTTT. Amino acids: CASSFRGQVNQPQHF.

This clonotype was counted ten times or more. This chain links TRBV11-3 with TRBJ2-7; D remains ambiguous. V was cut by 0 bases and J by 2 bases, with 11 bases left in between. CDR3 length: 15 amino acids. Germline values: CDR1 SGHNT, CDR2 YENEEA. DNA of the CDR3: TGTGCCAGCAGCTTAGATTCGAGACGGACCTACGAGCAGTACTTC. This codes for CASSLDSRRTYEQYF.

This clonotype was recorded many times. The chain uses TRBV12-3 or TRBV12-4 and TRBJ1-5, with D uncertain. The CDR3 consists of 12 residues. Deletions cut 3 bases from V and 7 bases from J, with 7 bases between. The CDR3 spells CASSFRRQPQHF. The CDR3 DNA follows: TGTGCCAGCAGTTTTCGGAGGCAGCCCCAGCATTTT.